This T cell receptor beta chain is drawn from a study of blood T cell repertoires in COVID-19. Study overall: Some COVID-19 samples were acute and others convalescent; all came from the United States, Italy and Spain.

Germline CDR1 LGHDT, CDR2 YNNKEL (reference sequence). The CDR3 runs to 15 residues. V lost 5 bases, J lost 8 bases, and 12 bases stayed unmatched. This clone was detected only once. The table came from immunoSEQ multiplex PCR; TCRdb's copy has only in-frame clones and leaves some out. The table lists under 200,000 clones, over 70% of them singletons, with about 19% in the top ten. The specimen sequenced was peripheral blood. The TCR originated in a woman in her 70s who had recovered from COVID-19. The chain has TRBV3-1 (or the pseudogene TRBV3-2) and TRBJ2-4; 7 bases are a match to TRBD2. CDR3 loop: CASSSGGGVMDIQYF. The CDR3 nucleotides read TGTGCCAGCAGCTCCGGTGGGGGGGTCATGGACATTCAGTACTTC.